What follows are 31 T cell receptor beta chains derived from one specimen sequenced in a study of blood T cell repertoires in COVID-19. Sequenced by immunoSEQ multiplex PCR; TCRdb stores in-frame clones only, minus some. The data contain around 170,000 clones, around 80% of them singletons. Sequencing was performed on peripheral blood. The receptors stem from a woman aged 55-70 years with acute or convalescent COVID-19.

In the case of this clone: The identical CDR3 is also encoded by other nucleotide sequences in the sample. This chain joins TRBV2 and TRBJ1-3, with D perhaps matching TRBD1 (5 bases). Between the trimmed V and J ends, which lost 3 bases and 3 bases, there was a span of 12 bases. This CDR3 comprises 15 residues. The germline V gene has CDR1 SNHLY and CDR2 FYNNEI. The CDR3 region is CASSDSGVGGNTIYF. DNA of the CDR3: TGTGCCAGCAGTGACTCGGGGGTAGGTGGAAACACCATATATTTT.

The chain couples TRBV10-2 to TRBJ2-5, with D possibly being TRBD1 (5 bases). Trimming cost V 6 bases and J 1 base, with 18 bases left between them. The CDR3 is 16 amino acids. Germline values: CDR1 WSHSY, CDR2 SAAADI. The CDR3 DNA sequence: TGCGCCAGCAGGAGTGGGCCGCCTGGGGCCCAAGAGACCCAGTACTTC. Translation: CASRSGPPGAQETQYF.

Here the CDR3 reads CASSKTSGTYNEQFF. In DNA form, the CDR3 reads TGTGCCAGCAGCAAGACTAGCGGGACCTACAATGAGCAGTTCTTC. The chain carries TRBV7-9 and TRBJ2-1; 11 nucleotides match TRBD2. This CDR3 has 15 residues. Per the germline V gene, CDR1 is SEHNR and CDR2 is FQNEAQ (reference sequence). Losses at the gene ends were 5 bases for V and 2 bases for J; bases not matched to a gene: 2.

V and J are TRBV5-1 and TRBJ2-1; a possible D gene is TRBD1 (6 bases). Between the trimmed V and J ends, which lost 4 bases and 9 bases, there was a span of 20 bases. In germline, CDR1 is SGHRS, CDR2 YFSETQ. There are 15 residues in the CDR3. CDR3 protein: CASSIGQTPYGEQFF. The CDR3 region has the DNA TGCGCCAGCAGCATCGGACAGACACCGTACGGTGAGCAGTTCTTC.

The genes are TRBV2 and TRBJ1-4; 7 bases are shared with TRBD1. Unmatched junction bases numbered 9, after V lost 6 bases and J lost 8 bases. The CDR3 has 14 residues. CDR1 and CDR2 (germline): SNHLY, FYNNEI. In nucleotides, the CDR3 is TGTGCCAGCAGCCCCCGGGTAGGGGGCGAAAAACTGTTTTTT. Translating it yields CASSPRVGGEKLFF.

This sequence joins TRBV19 and TRBJ2-1; D may be TRBD1 (5 bases). Germline CDR1 reads LNHDA; CDR2 reads SQIVND (reference sequence). V was cut by 7 bases and J by 10 bases, with 35 bases left in between. The CDR3 length is 19 residues. CDR3 protein: CASTYSTGRGSVVRREQFF. DNA for the CDR3: TGTGCCAGTACGTATAGTACGGGTAGGGGTAGTGTCGTGAGAAGGGAGCAGTTCTTC.

This chain connects TRBV10-3 to TRBJ1-6; TRBD1 matches at 8 bases. This CDR3 is built from 14 residues. Unmatched junction bases numbered 4, after V lost 7 bases and J lost 5 bases. CDR1 and CDR2 from the germline V gene are ENHRY and SYGVKD. CDR3 amino acids: CAITSDRDNSPLHF. The CDR3 nucleotides are TGTGCCATCACCTCGGACAGGGATAATTCACCCCTCCACTTT.

This chain connects TRBV7-2 to TRBJ2-7; TRBD1 agrees at 7 bases. Germline V gene sequence: CDR1 SGHTA, CDR2 FQGNSA. V lost 4 bases, J lost 0 bases, and 6 bases stayed unmatched. The CDR3 consists of 15 residues. The CDR3, as DNA: TGTGCCAGCAGCTCCTGGACAGGAAACTCCTACGAGCAGTACTTC. Translation gives CASSSWTGNSYEQYF.

V usage is TRBV19 and J usage is TRBJ1-1; 8 positions match TRBD1. Germline values: CDR1 LNHDA, CDR2 SQIVND (reference sequence). The CDR3 is 15 residues long. Losses at the gene ends were 6 bases for V and 0 bases for J; bases not matched to a gene: 6. As DNA, the CDR3 is TGTGCCAGTAGATCAGGGGGCGGGGTGAACACTGAAGCTTTCTTT. This gives the protein CASRSGGGVNTEAFF.

V and J are TRBV27 and TRBJ2-7; 8 nucleotides match TRBD1. The junction had 17 bases not matched to a gene; V was cut back by 3 bases and J by 7 bases. The CDR3 totals 17 residues. Germline CDR1 reads MNHEY; CDR2 reads SMNVEV (reference sequence). CDR3 in DNA: TGTGCCAGCAGTTTCCTCGCGAATTCACAGGGGGTAAGGGAGCAGTACTTC. Translation: CASSFLANSQGVREQYF.

The chain uses TRBV5-1 and TRBJ1-5; the match to TRBD1 covers 8 bases. The CDR3 totals 14 residues. The germline gives CDR1 SGHRS, CDR2 YFSETQ. After removal of 0 bases from V and 4 bases from J, the junction contained 0 bases not matched to a gene. CDR3 bases: TGCGCCAGCAGCTTGGGGGACAGGAATCAGCCCCAGCATTTT. Translation gives CASSLGDRNQPQHF.

The genes are TRBV2 and TRBJ2-2, with TRBD1 matching 12 bases. CDR3 length: 16 residues. J was trimmed by 0 bases and V by 7 bases; bases with no gene match: 3. CDR1 SNHLY and CDR2 FYNNEI come from the germline V gene. This CDR3 is CASKGTGGANTGELFF. CDR3 DNA: TGTGCCAGCAAAGGGACAGGGGGCGCGAACACCGGGGAGCTGTTTTTT.

The genes are TRBV12-3 or TRBV12-4 and TRBJ2-1; no clear D. V lost 2 bases, J lost 7 bases, and 6 bases lay in between. The CDR3 loop spans 12 amino acids. Here the CDR3 reads CASSLKLNEQFF. CDR3 in DNA: TGTGCCAGCAGTTTAAAACTAAATGAGCAGTTCTTC.

This chain connects TRBV30 to TRBJ2-3; no clear D. The CDR3 contains 15 residues. Trimming removed 0 bases at V and 0 bases at J, with 10 bases between. In germline, CDR1 is GTSNPN, CDR2 SVGIG (reference sequence). CDR3 bases: TGTGCCTGGAGTGTAACCAAGACTAGCACAGATACGCAGTATTTT. It translates to CAWSVTKTSTDTQYF.

The rearrangement uses TRBV5-1 and TRBJ2-5; tentative D call: TRBD2 (5 bases). Per germline, CDR1 SGHRS and CDR2 YFSETQ. V lost 4 bases, J lost 4 bases, and 11 bases lay in between. CDR3 length: 13 residues. The CDR3 bases are TGCGCCAGCAGCCTTGGACGGGGAGAGACCCAGTACTTC. As protein: CASSLGRGETQYF.

The genes are TRBV4-2 and TRBJ1-1; D is perhaps TRBD1 (5 bases). The CDR3 spans 16 residues. Germline V gene lookup returns CDR1 LGHNA and CDR2 YNFKEQ. V lost 0 bases and J lost 3, with 14 bases in between. This chain's CDR3 is CASSQDYVRADTEAFF. The CDR3 nucleotides read TGTGCCAGCAGCCAAGATTACGTCAGGGCGGACACTGAAGCTTTCTTT.

The chain links TRBV6-5 to TRBJ1-2; possibly TRBD1 for D (6 bases). Germline CDR1 MNHEY, CDR2 SVGAGI. The germline V and J ends were trimmed by 7 bases and 3 bases, with 15 bases remaining between them. The CDR3 is made up of 14 amino acids. CDR3 protein: CASTRQGGDYGYTF. Here the CDR3 DNA reads TGTGCCAGCACCAGACAAGGGGGAGACTATGGCTACACCTTC.

J is TRBJ1-4 and V is TRBV5-8; D may be TRBD1 (5 bases). Germline V gene data show CDR1 as SGHTS and CDR2 as YDEGEE. The CDR3 runs to 14 residues. The V end lost 1 base, the J end lost 4 bases, and 8 bases lay between the germline ends. The CDR3 DNA reads as TGTGCCAGCAGCTTGCAGGGCTTTAATGAAAAACTGTTTTTT. Amino acids: CASSLQGFNEKLFF.

The CDR3 DNA is TGTGCCAGCCGGGGGACAGGGGATAATCAGCCCCAGCATTTT. Its protein product is CASRGTGDNQPQHF. The chain combines TRBV6-6 with TRBJ1-5; 10 bases agree with TRBD1. The germline V gene has CDR1 MNHNY and CDR2 SVGAGI (reference sequence). Losses at the gene ends were 8 bases for V and 4 bases for J; bases not matched to a gene: 5. The CDR3 runs 14 residues.

The V call is TRBV5-5, the J call TRBJ2-5, with TRBD2 as a possible D gene (5 bases). This CDR3 has 14 residues. The germline gives CDR1 SGHKS, CDR2 YYEKEE (reference sequence). Trimming cost V 4 bases and J 2 bases, with 12 bases left between them. CDR3 DNA: TGTGCCAGCAGCCTGATCGGAGGACAAGAGACCCAGTACTTC. This encodes CASSLIGGQETQYF. Together with reference TRBV5-5 and TRBJ2-5, the CDR3 gives the full variable domain: DAGVTQSPTHLIKTRGQQVTLRCSPISGHKSVSWYQQVLGQGPQFIFQYYEKEERGRGNFPDRFSARQFPNYSSELNVNALLLGDSALYLCASSLIGGQETQYFGPGTRLLVL.

The rearrangement links TRBV2 to TRBJ2-2; 7 bases fit TRBD2. CDR3 size: 13 residues. The V and J ends lost 8 bases and 5 bases, in that order; junction bases with no gene match: 5. The V gene's germline CDR1 is SNHLY and CDR2 FYNNEI. The DNA for the CDR3 is TGTGCCAGCTGGACTAGGGGTACCGGGGAGCTGTTTTTT. Encoded protein: CASWTRGTGELFF. Drawing the rest from reference TRBV2 and TRBJ2-2, the complete variable domain is EPEVTQTPSHQVTQMGQEVILRCVPISNHLYFYWYRQILGQKVEFLVSFYNNEISEKSEIFDDQFSVERPDGSNFTLKIRSTKLEDSAMYFCASWTRGTGELFFGEGSRLTVL.

The chain has TRBV25-1 and TRBJ2-1; 8 positions agree with TRBD1. After removal of 4 bases from V and 4 bases from J, the junction contained 9 bases not matched to a gene. This CDR3 is built from 16 residues. From germline, CDR1 is MGHDK and CDR2 SYGVNS. The DNA for the CDR3 is TGTGCCAGCAGTGGACAGGGGAGGCCACCTTACAATGAGCAGTTCTTC. Its protein is CASSGQGRPPYNEQFF.

V gene TRBV28 combines with J gene TRBJ2-7, with TRBD1 as a possible D gene (5 bases). CDR3 length: 16 residues. V was cut by 7 bases and J by 5 bases, with 24 bases left in between. Germline V gene lookup returns CDR1 MDHEN and CDR2 SYDVKM. The CDR3 loop reads CASKREIWGRADEQYF. The DNA of the CDR3 is TGTGCCAGCAAACGTGAGATATGGGGCAGGGCGGACGAGCAGTACTTC.

V is TRBV2 and J is TRBJ1-2, with D perhaps matching TRBD1 (5 bases). The CDR3 loop spans 10 amino acids. Trimming removed 11 bases at V and 5 bases at J, with 9 bases between. CDR1 is SNHLY and CDR2 is FYNNEI in the germline V gene. Here the CDR3 DNA reads TGTGCCGGAGGGACTTATGGCTACACCTTC. Its translation is CAGGTYGYTF.

With respect to this clone: Distinct nucleotide sequences in the sample also encode this CDR3. The CDR3 loop is CASSIQGSNQPQHF. In DNA form, the CDR3 reads TGTGCCAGTAGTATCCAGGGAAGTAATCAGCCCCAGCATTTT. The gene calls are TRBV19 and TRBJ1-5, with D possibly being TRBD1 (5 bases). This CDR3 region has 14 residues. The germline gives CDR1 LNHDA, CDR2 SQIVND (reference sequence). The germline V and J ends were trimmed by 3 bases and 4 bases, with 10 bases remaining between them. The full variable domain, with the rest looked up from reference TRBV19 and TRBJ1-5, is DGGITQSPKYLFRKEGQNVTLSCEQNLNHDAMYWYRQDPGQGLRLIYYSQIVNDFQKGDIAEGYSVSREKKESFPLTVTSAQKNPTAFYLCASSIQGSNQPQHFGDGTRLSIL.

The chain employs TRBV18 and TRBJ2-7; 8 bases match TRBD2. The V gene end was trimmed by 3 bases and the J gene end by 6 bases; junction bases not matched to a gene: 13. Germline V gene sequence: CDR1 KGHSH, CDR2 LQKENI. CDR3 length: 16 amino acids. The CDR3 DNA is TGTGCCAGCTCACCGCAAGGAGGTAGCGGGGCCTCCGAGCAGTACTTC. This translates into CASSPQGGSGASEQYF.

The chain employs TRBV2 and TRBJ1-2; the D is unclear. V lost 7 bases to trimming and J lost 0 bases, with 12 bases between them. In germline, CDR1 is SNHLY, CDR2 FYNNEI. The CDR3 consists of 14 residues. CDR3 sequence: CASTTSQSNYGYTF. The DNA of the CDR3 is TGTGCCAGCACCACCTCGCAGTCTAACTATGGCTACACCTTC. Combining the CDR3 with reference TRBV2 and TRBJ1-2 gives the whole variable domain EPEVTQTPSHQVTQMGQEVILRCVPISNHLYFYWYRQILGQKVEFLVSFYNNEISEKSEIFDDQFSVERPDGSNFTLKIRSTKLEDSAMYFCASTTSQSNYGYTFGSGTRLTVV.

This chain connects TRBV6-5 to TRBJ2-2; no definite D call. The CDR3 covers 14 residues. Germline V CDR1 and CDR2: MNHEY, SVGAGI. V gave up 8 bases and J gave up 0 bases, with 10 bases separating them. CDR3 loop: CASDIPSNTGELFF. In nucleotides, the CDR3 is TGTGCCAGCGACATCCCTTCGAACACCGGGGAGCTGTTTTTT.

The chain combines TRBV7-2 with TRBJ2-5; 7 bases line up with TRBD1. Trimming removed 1 base from V and 2 bases from J; junction bases left unmatched: 7. Germline CDR1 and CDR2: SGHTA and FQGNSA. The CDR3 consists of 16 residues. CDR3 in amino acids: CASSLVISGGQETQYF. In nucleotides, the CDR3 is TGTGCCAGCAGCTTAGTGATTTCAGGGGGACAAGAGACCCAGTACTTC. Based on the CDR3 plus reference TRBV7-2 and TRBJ2-5, the full variable domain is GAGVSQSPSNKVTEKGKDVELRCDPISGHTALYWYRQSLGQGLEFLIYFQGNSAPDKSGLPSDRFSAERTGGSVSTLTIQRTQQEDSAVYLCASSLVISGGQETQYFGPGTRLLVL.

The chain is built from TRBV9 and TRBJ1-6; D ambiguous. Per germline, CDR1 SGDLS and CDR2 YYNGEE. This CDR3 contains 14 residues. V lost 4 bases and J lost 14, with 19 bases in between. The CDR3 DNA reads as TGTGCCAGCAGCCTTTCTGGGGAGCTTCGGGCCCTCCACTTT. Translation: CASSLSGELRALHF.

The CDR3 here is CASSLSARGNYGYTF. The CDR3 nucleotides read TGTGCCAGCAGTTTATCTGCACGGGGGAACTATGGCTACACCTTC. This chain joins TRBV28 and TRBJ1-2; D may be TRBD1 (5 bases). Trimming took 1 base from V and 2 from J, leaving 11 bases between them. CDR1 is MDHEN and CDR2 is SYDVKM in the germline V gene. There are 15 residues in the CDR3.